This T cell receptor (beta chain) was identified during a study of blood T cell repertoires in COVID-19. Across the whole study: The samples span acute and convalescent COVID-19 from the United States, Italy and Spain. T cells, B-cell-depleted T cells, or PBMCs supplied cDNA or gDNA.

This study enrolled people aged roughly 18 to 89 from about two dozen US geographic areas. Donors in Cohort 3 who had recovered were those with two negative PCRs, healthcare professional clearance, or resolution of their symptoms. The V gene lost 7 bases and the J gene lost 1 base, with 16 bases spanning the gap. The CDR3 contains 16 residues. Germline values: CDR1 SEHNR, CDR2 FQNEAQ (reference sequence). Profiling relied on immunoSEQ multiplex PCR, and the TCRdb table lists in-frame clones only, not all of them. The profile covers some 320,000 clones, with around 87% appearing a single time and 5.3% taken by the ten largest.

Sequencing was carried out using PBMCs or T cells enriched from blood (not recorded which). The receptor was derived from a young woman who had recovered from COVID-19. The chain joins TRBV7-9 to TRBJ2-2; no clear D gene. The CDR3 protein is CASITSPQMNTGELFF. The CDR3 DNA follows: TGTGCCAGCATCACTTCCCCGCAAATGAACACCGGGGAGCTGTTTTTT.